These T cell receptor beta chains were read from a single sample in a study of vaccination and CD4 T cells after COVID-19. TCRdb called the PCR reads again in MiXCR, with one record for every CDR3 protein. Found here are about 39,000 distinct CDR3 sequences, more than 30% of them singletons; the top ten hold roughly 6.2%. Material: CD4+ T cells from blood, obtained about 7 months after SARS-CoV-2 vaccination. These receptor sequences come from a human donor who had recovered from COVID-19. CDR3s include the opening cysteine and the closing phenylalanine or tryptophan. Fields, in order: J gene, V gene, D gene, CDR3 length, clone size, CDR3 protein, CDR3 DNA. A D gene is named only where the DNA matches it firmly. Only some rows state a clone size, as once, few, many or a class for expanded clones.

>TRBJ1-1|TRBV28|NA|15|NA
CASSLLGVQIAEAFF
TGTGCCAGCAGTTTGCTCGGGGTTCAGATCGCTGAAGCTTTCTTT
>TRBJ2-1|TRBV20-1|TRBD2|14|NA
CSAKPGLAPYEQFF
TGCAGTGCTAAACCGGGACTAGCGCCCTATGAGCAGTTCTTC
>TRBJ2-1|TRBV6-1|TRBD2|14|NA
CASSSGVRGGEQFF
TGTGCCAGCAGTAGCGGGGTTCGGGGTGGTGAGCAGTTCTTC
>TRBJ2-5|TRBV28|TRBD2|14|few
CASSSIAGQETQYF
TGTGCCAGCAGTTCGATAGCGGGACAAGAGACCCAGTACTTC
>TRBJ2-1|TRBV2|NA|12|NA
CASSLDANEQFF
TGTGCCAGCAGTCTAGACGCTAATGAGCAGTTCTTC
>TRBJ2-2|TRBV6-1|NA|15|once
CASRFGRGYTGELFF
TGTGCCAGCAGATTTGGCAGGGGTTACACCGGGGAGCTGTTTTTT
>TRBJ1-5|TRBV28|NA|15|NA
CASSLGGRAAQPQHF
TGTGCCAGCAGTTTGGGTGGGCGGGCGGCTCAGCCCCAGCATTTT
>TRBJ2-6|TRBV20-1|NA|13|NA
CSATRLGANVLTF
TGCAGTGCTACACGCTTGGGGGCCAACGTCCTGACTTTC
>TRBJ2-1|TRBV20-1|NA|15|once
CSARDRVLGFDEQFF
TGCAGTGCTAGAGACCGGGTCCTGGGGTTCGATGAGCAGTTCTTC
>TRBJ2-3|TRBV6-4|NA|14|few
CASSPGRDTDTQYF
TGTGCCAGCAGCCCCGGACGGGACACAGATACGCAGTATTTT
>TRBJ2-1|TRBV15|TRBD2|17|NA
CATSRGASGRLWNEQFF
TGTGCCACCAGCAGAGGGGCTAGCGGGAGGCTTTGGAATGAGCAGTTCTTC
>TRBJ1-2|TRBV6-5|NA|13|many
CASSSATNYGYTF
TGTGCCAGCAGTTCAGCTACTAACTATGGCTACACCTTC
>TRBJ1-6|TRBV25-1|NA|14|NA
CASSEYQGTAPLHF
TGTGCCAGCAGTGAATATCAGGGGACGGCACCCCTCCACTTT
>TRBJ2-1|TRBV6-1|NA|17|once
CASTRKVGASSYNEQFF
TGTGCCAGCACCCGAAAGGTCGGGGCTAGCTCCTACAATGAGCAGTTCTTC
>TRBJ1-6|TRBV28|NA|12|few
CASSLRGSPLHF
TGTGCCAGCAGTTTAAGGGGTTCACCCCTCCACTTT
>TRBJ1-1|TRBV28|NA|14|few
CASSLGQRNTEAFF
TGTGCCAGCAGTTTGGGCCAGAGGAACACTGAAGCTTTCTTT
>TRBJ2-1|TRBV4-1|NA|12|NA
CASSQEIGEQFF
TGCGCCAGCAGCCAAGAAATCGGTGAGCAGTTCTTC
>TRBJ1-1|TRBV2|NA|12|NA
CASTDSPIEAFF
TGTGCCAGCACCGACAGTCCCATTGAAGCTTTCTTT
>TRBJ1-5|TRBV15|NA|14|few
CATSRDPPDQPQHF
TGTGCCACCAGCAGAGACCCCCCCGACCAGCCCCAGCATTTT
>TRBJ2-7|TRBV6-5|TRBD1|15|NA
CASSYIAGQGYEQYF
TGTGCCAGCAGTTACATTGCGGGACAGGGGTACGAGCAGTACTTC
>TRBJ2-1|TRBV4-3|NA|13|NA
CASSQPPRNEQFF
TGCGCCAGCAGCCAACCTCCCCGGAATGAGCAGTTCTTC
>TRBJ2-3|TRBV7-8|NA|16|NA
CASRLTRTARSDTQYF
TGTGCCAGCAGATTAACTCGGACAGCACGATCAGATACGCAGTATTTT
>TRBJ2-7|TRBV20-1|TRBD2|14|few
CSARAGGPTYEQYF
TGCAGTGCTAGAGCGGGGGGACCAACCTACGAGCAGTACTTC
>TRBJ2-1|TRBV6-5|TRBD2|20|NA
CASSSRPGLAGGPFYNEQFF
TGTGCCAGCAGTTCCCGACCGGGACTAGCGGGAGGGCCGTTCTACAATGAGCAGTTCTTC
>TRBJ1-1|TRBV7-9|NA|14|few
CASSLVSGNTEAFF
TGTGCCAGCAGCTTAGTGTCAGGGAACACTGAAGCTTTCTTT
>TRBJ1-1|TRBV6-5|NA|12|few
CASSYDRPQAFF
TGTGCCAGCAGTTACGACCGTCCCCAAGCTTTCTTT
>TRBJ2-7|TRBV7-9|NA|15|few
CASSRYPSVVDEQYF
TGTGCCAGCAGCAGATATCCTAGCGTAGTAGACGAGCAGTACTTC
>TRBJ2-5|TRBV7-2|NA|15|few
CASSLEWRAEETQYF
TGTGCCAGCAGCTTAGAGTGGAGAGCGGAAGAGACCCAGTACTTC
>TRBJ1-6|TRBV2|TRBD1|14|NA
CASSADRGNSPLHF
TGTGCCAGCAGTGCTGACAGGGGTAATTCACCCCTCCACTTT
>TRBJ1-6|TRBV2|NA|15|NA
CASSAERTNNSPLHF
TGTGCCAGCAGCGCCGAAAGAACCAATAATTCACCCCTCCACTTT
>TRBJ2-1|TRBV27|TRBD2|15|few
CASSSLAGGPDEQFF
TGTGCCAGCAGTTCTCTAGCGGGAGGGCCTGATGAGCAGTTCTTC
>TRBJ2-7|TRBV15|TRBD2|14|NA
CATSRDSSGSEQYF
TGTGCCACCAGCAGAGATTCTAGCGGGAGCGAGCAGTACTTC
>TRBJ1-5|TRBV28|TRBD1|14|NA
CASSWDRAIEPQHF
TGTGCCAGCAGCTGGGACAGGGCTATTGAGCCCCAGCATTTT
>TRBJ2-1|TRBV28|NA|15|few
CASRSYSGSKEEQFF
TGTGCCAGCAGGTCGTATTCGGGTTCCAAGGAAGAACAGTTCTTC
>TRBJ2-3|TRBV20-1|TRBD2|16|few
CSARGLGGRALDTQYF
TGCAGTGCTAGAGGGCTTGGCGGGAGGGCCTTAGATACGCAGTATTTT
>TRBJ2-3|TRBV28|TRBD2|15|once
CASSISGRVTDTQYF
TGTGCCAGCAGCATCAGCGGGAGAGTCACAGATACGCAGTATTTT
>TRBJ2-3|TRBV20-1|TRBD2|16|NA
CSARDAGRAGTDTQYF
TGCAGTGCTAGAGATGCCGGGAGGGCCGGCACAGATACGCAGTATTTT
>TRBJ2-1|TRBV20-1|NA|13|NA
CSASRGGHNEQFF
TGCAGTGCTAGTAGGGGGGGTCACAATGAGCAGTTCTTC
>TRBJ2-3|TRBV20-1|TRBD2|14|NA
CSAGGAGGADTQYF
TGCAGTGCTGGGGGGGCGGGAGGCGCGGATACGCAGTATTTT
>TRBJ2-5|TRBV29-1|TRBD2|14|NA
CSVRVGGVQETQYF
TGCAGCGTCCGCGTGGGAGGGGTCCAAGAGACCCAGTACTTC
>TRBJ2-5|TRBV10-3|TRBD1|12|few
CAIGTGAETQYF
TGTGCCATCGGGACAGGGGCCGAGACCCAGTACTTC
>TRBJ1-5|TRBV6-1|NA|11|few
CASSGGQPQHF
TGTGCCAGCTCAGGTGGACAGCCCCAGCATTTT
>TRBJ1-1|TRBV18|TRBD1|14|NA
CASSVRRGLTEAFF
TGTGCCAGCTCTGTCCGCAGGGGGCTTACTGAAGCTTTCTTT
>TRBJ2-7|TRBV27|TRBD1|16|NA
CASSSPGTGGSYEQYF
TGTGCCAGCAGTTCTCCGGGGACAGGGGGCTCCTACGAGCAGTACTTC
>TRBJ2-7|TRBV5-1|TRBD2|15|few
CASSPGLAQTLEQYF
TGCGCCAGCAGCCCTGGACTAGCCCAAACCTTGGAGCAGTACTTC
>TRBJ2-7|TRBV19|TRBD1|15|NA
CASSELPGQGYEQYF
TGTGCCAGTAGTGAATTACCGGGACAGGGCTACGAGCAGTACTTC
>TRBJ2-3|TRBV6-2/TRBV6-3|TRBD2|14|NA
CASSRGRDTDTQYF
TGTGCCAGCAGTCGAGGGAGGGACACAGATACGCAGTATTTT
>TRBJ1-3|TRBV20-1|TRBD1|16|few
CSARASGQGVGNTIYF
TGCAGTGCTAGAGCCTCGGGACAGGGAGTGGGAAACACCATATATTTT
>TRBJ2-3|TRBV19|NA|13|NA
CASSLVGTDTQYF
TGTGCCAGTAGTTTGGTGGGCACAGATACGCAGTATTTT
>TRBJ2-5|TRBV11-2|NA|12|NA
CASADVPGTQYF
TGTGCCAGCGCGGACGTCCCAGGGACCCAGTACTTC
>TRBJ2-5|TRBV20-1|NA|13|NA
CSASRLAAETQYF
TGCAGTGCTAGTCGGCTAGCTGCGGAGACCCAGTACTTC
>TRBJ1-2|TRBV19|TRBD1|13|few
CASRDRVGDGYTF
TGTGCCAGTCGGGACAGGGTTGGGGATGGCTACACCTTC